This entry describes one TCR beta chain. This entry comes from a study of T cell changes during pregnancy in multiple sclerosis. Libraries were prepared by immunoSEQ multiplex PCR; TCRdb keeps only in-frame clonotypes and omits some of them. In the table there are under 45,000 clones, roughly 90% of which are singletons. The CDR3 covers 16 residues. Germline CDR1 is MNHEY and CDR2 is SMNVEV (reference sequence). Trimming removed 4 bases from V and 7 bases from J; junction bases left unmatched: 5. The sequence was obtained from a female donor with multiple sclerosis, enrolled in a pregnancy study. The sequences come from CD4+ T cells from peripheral blood mononuclear cells, collected in the first trimester of pregnancy. V usage is TRBV27 and J usage is TRBJ2-1; 15 bases are shared with TRBD2. The CDR3 region is CASSSQGLAGGNEQFF. DNA of the CDR3: TGTGCCAGCAGTTCTCAGGGACTAGCGGGGGGTAATGAGCAGTTCTTC.